The rows below give T cell receptor beta chains drawn from one sample of a study of T cell repertoires in cytomegalovirus infection. A single record per CDR3 protein comes from TCRdb applying MiXCR to the reads. The sample consists of around 630,000 distinct CDR3 sequences, approximately 24% of them appearing once. Sequencing used CD8+ T cells from PBMCs. These receptors were obtained from a human donor in good health (CMV status not recorded). Some clones in this sample may be carry-over from other donors' samples. Each CDR3 is given with its conserved first and last residue. D genes are given only for firm matches. Clone size is stated in some rows and not others, as once, few, many or a class when expanded.

J gene: TRBJ2-1; D gene: NA; CDR3 length: 16; V gene: TRBV12-3/TRBV12-4; clone size: NA; CDR3 DNA: TGTGCCAGCAGCCTTAACACAGGGATACGGGGCCATGAGCAGTTCTTC; CDR3 protein: CASSLNTGIRGHEQFF
J gene: TRBJ2-3; D gene: NA; CDR3 length: 17; V gene: TRBV12-3/TRBV12-4; clone size: many; CDR3 DNA: TGTGCCAGCAGGAACCTGGTTGATAGCGGATCCACAGATACGCAGTATTTT; CDR3 protein: CASRNLVDSGSTDTQYF
J gene: TRBJ2-1; D gene: TRBD2; CDR3 length: 15; V gene: TRBV28; clone size: few; CDR3 DNA: TGTGCCAGCAGTCAACTAGCGGGGGGCTCCAATGAGCAGTTCTTC; CDR3 protein: CASSQLAGGSNEQFF
J gene: TRBJ1-2; D gene: TRBD1; CDR3 length: 12; V gene: TRBV29-1; clone size: NA; CDR3 DNA: TGCAGCGGAGATGACAGGGCAAATGGCTACACCTTC; CDR3 protein: CSGDDRANGYTF
J gene: TRBJ2-5; D gene: NA; CDR3 length: 13; V gene: TRBV24-1; clone size: few; CDR3 DNA: TGTGCCACCAGTGATCGAGCTCCAGAGACCCAGTACTTC; CDR3 protein: CATSDRAPETQYF
J gene: TRBJ1-6; D gene: NA; CDR3 length: 14; V gene: TRBV12-3/TRBV12-4; clone size: few; CDR3 DNA: TGTGCCAGCAGCCTGGTGAGGGCAAGATCACCCCTCCACTTT; CDR3 protein: CASSLVRARSPLHF
J gene: TRBJ2-3; D gene: NA; CDR3 length: 15; V gene: TRBV7-9; clone size: many; CDR3 DNA: TGTGCCAGCAGCTTAGAAGACAGGCTCACAGATACGCAGTATTTT; CDR3 protein: CASSLEDRLTDTQYF
J gene: TRBJ2-3; D gene: NA; CDR3 length: 15; V gene: TRBV2; clone size: NA; CDR3 DNA: TGTGCCAGCAGTGAAACAGGGTCCAGCACAGATACGCAGTATTTT; CDR3 protein: CASSETGSSTDTQYF
J gene: TRBJ1-5; D gene: NA; CDR3 length: 16; V gene: TRBV7-8; clone size: many; CDR3 DNA: TGTGCCAGCAGCTCCCACGGCAGGGATAACAATCAGCCCCAGCATTTT; CDR3 protein: CASSSHGRDNNQPQHF
J gene: TRBJ2-5; D gene: NA; CDR3 length: 15; V gene: TRBV11-2; clone size: NA; CDR3 DNA: TGTGCCAGCAGCTTAGCCGCAGGAGCGGTTGAGACCCAGTACTTC; CDR3 protein: CASSLAAGAVETQYF
J gene: TRBJ2-1; D gene: TRBD1; CDR3 length: 20; V gene: TRBV5-1; clone size: NA; CDR3 DNA: TGCGCCAGCAGCTTGTCAAGCTCAGGGGGCAATGCAGGGTCCTACAATGAGCAGTTCTTC; CDR3 protein: CASSLSSSGGNAGSYNEQFF
J gene: TRBJ2-5; D gene: NA; CDR3 length: 13; V gene: TRBV6-4; clone size: NA; CDR3 DNA: TGTGCCAGCAGCCCTTGGGCAGGGGAGACCCAGTACTTC; CDR3 protein: CASSPWAGETQYF
J gene: TRBJ2-1; D gene: TRBD2; CDR3 length: 17; V gene: TRBV7-9; clone size: many; CDR3 DNA: TGTGCCAGCAGCTCGCCCCTAGCGGGGCACCCTCGGGACGAGCAGTTCTTC; CDR3 protein: CASSSPLAGHPRDEQFF
J gene: TRBJ1-1; D gene: TRBD1; CDR3 length: 18; V gene: TRBV7-9; clone size: many; CDR3 DNA: TGTGCCAGCAGCTTAGCGGACAGGGGCGAAAACCCGAACACTGAAGCTTTCTTT; CDR3 protein: CASSLADRGENPNTEAFF
J gene: TRBJ1-2; D gene: TRBD1; CDR3 length: 13; V gene: TRBV4-1; clone size: NA; CDR3 DNA: TGCGCCAGCAGCCATCCCGGACAGGATGGCTACACCTTC; CDR3 protein: CASSHPGQDGYTF
J gene: TRBJ2-3; D gene: NA; CDR3 length: 16; V gene: TRBV6-6; clone size: many; CDR3 DNA: TGTGCCAGCAGTTACGACACCGGGACTAGCACAGATACGCAGTATTTT; CDR3 protein: CASSYDTGTSTDTQYF
J gene: TRBJ2-7; D gene: NA; CDR3 length: 16; V gene: TRBV7-8; clone size: few; CDR3 DNA: TGTGCTAGCAGCGGCCTGGGGGGCGTTTTCTCCTACGAGCAGTACTTC; CDR3 protein: CASSGLGGVFSYEQYF
J gene: TRBJ1-1; D gene: NA; CDR3 length: 14; V gene: TRBV6-1; clone size: few; CDR3 DNA: TGTGCCAGCAGGTTTCTCTCAGGGAGGACTGAAGCTTTCTTT; CDR3 protein: CASRFLSGRTEAFF
J gene: TRBJ1-1; D gene: NA; CDR3 length: 15; V gene: TRBV7-6; clone size: NA; CDR3 DNA: TGTGCCAGCAGCGAACTCCCGGGACACCAAACTGAAGCTTTCTTT; CDR3 protein: CASSELPGHQTEAFF
J gene: TRBJ2-7; D gene: TRBD1; CDR3 length: 14; V gene: TRBV14; clone size: NA; CDR3 DNA: TGTGCCAGCAGCGCCGGGACAGGGTCCAACGAGCAGTACTTC; CDR3 protein: CASSAGTGSNEQYF
J gene: TRBJ1-1; D gene: NA; CDR3 length: 13; V gene: TRBV29-1; clone size: few; CDR3 DNA: TGCAGCGGAGTTGGGGGGATGAACACTGAAGCTTTCTTT; CDR3 protein: CSGVGGMNTEAFF
J gene: TRBJ1-1; D gene: NA; CDR3 length: 12; V gene: TRBV11-2; clone size: NA; CDR3 DNA: TGTGCCAGCAGCTTAGTTGCCTCTGAAGCTTTCTTT; CDR3 protein: CASSLVASEAFF
J gene: TRBJ2-7; D gene: NA; CDR3 length: 14; V gene: TRBV7-2; clone size: NA; CDR3 DNA: TGTGCCAGCAGAGGGACTTGGCCGCCCTACGAGCAGTACTTC; CDR3 protein: CASRGTWPPYEQYF
J gene: TRBJ2-3; D gene: NA; CDR3 length: 14; V gene: TRBV29-1; clone size: NA; CDR3 DNA: TGCAGCGTTGAAGGATCGGGGTTCACAGATACGCAGTATTTT; CDR3 protein: CSVEGSGFTDTQYF
J gene: TRBJ2-1; D gene: TRBD1; CDR3 length: 13; V gene: TRBV7-9; clone size: NA; CDR3 DNA: TGTGCCAGCAGCGGACAGGGGGCTATTGAGCAGTTCTTC; CDR3 protein: CASSGQGAIEQFF
J gene: TRBJ2-3; D gene: NA; CDR3 length: 15; V gene: TRBV12-3/TRBV12-4; clone size: many; CDR3 DNA: TGTGCCAGCAGGGAACAGGGAGATTACACAGATACGCAGTATTTT; CDR3 protein: CASREQGDYTDTQYF
J gene: TRBJ2-1; D gene: NA; CDR3 length: 13; V gene: TRBV2; clone size: once; CDR3 DNA: TGTGCCAGCGGGGACTTCTCCTACAATGTGCAGTTCTTC; CDR3 protein: CASGDFSYNVQFF
J gene: TRBJ2-2; D gene: TRBD1; CDR3 length: 17; V gene: TRBV2; clone size: NA; CDR3 DNA: TGTGCCAGCAGCCGGGACAGGCAAAGGGTCAACACCGGGGAGCTGTTTTTT; CDR3 protein: CASSRDRQRVNTGELFF
J gene: TRBJ2-7; D gene: TRBD2; CDR3 length: 14; V gene: TRBV28; clone size: NA; CDR3 DNA: TGTGCCAGCAGTTTCGAGCGGGGTTTCTACGAGCAGTACTTC; CDR3 protein: CASSFERGFYEQYF
J gene: TRBJ1-1; D gene: NA; CDR3 length: 14; V gene: TRBV27; clone size: many; CDR3 DNA: TGTGCCAGCAGTACCCCCCAGGGTGGTGCTGAAGCTTTCTTT; CDR3 protein: CASSTPQGGAEAFF
J gene: TRBJ2-7; D gene: TRBD1; CDR3 length: 15; V gene: TRBV19; clone size: few; CDR3 DNA: TGTGCCAGTAGAGTTGCCGGGACAGGGACCGTCGAGCAGTACTTC; CDR3 protein: CASRVAGTGTVEQYF
J gene: TRBJ2-7; D gene: NA; CDR3 length: 13; V gene: TRBV7-6; clone size: many; CDR3 DNA: TGTGCCAGCAGCTCAGGGGAAACCTACGAGCAGTACTTC; CDR3 protein: CASSSGETYEQYF
J gene: TRBJ2-3; D gene: TRBD2; CDR3 length: 15; V gene: TRBV28; clone size: NA; CDR3 DNA: TGTGCCAGCAGTCCGATCCTTCTAGCGGCAGATACGCAGTATTTT; CDR3 protein: CASSPILLAADTQYF
J gene: TRBJ2-2; D gene: TRBD1; CDR3 length: 16; V gene: TRBV24-1; clone size: NA; CDR3 DNA: TGTGCCACCAGTGACCCGACAGGGGATGGGACCGGGGAGCTGTTTTTT; CDR3 protein: CATSDPTGDGTGELFF
J gene: TRBJ1-4; D gene: NA; CDR3 length: 16; V gene: TRBV20-1; clone size: NA; CDR3 DNA: TGCAGTGTCGAGACGCGGGACGGGCCAACTAATGAAAAACTGTTTTTT; CDR3 protein: CSVETRDGPTNEKLFF
J gene: TRBJ2-5; D gene: NA; CDR3 length: 15; V gene: TRBV28; clone size: NA; CDR3 DNA: TGTGCCAGCAGTTTATCTCCAGGGGTGAAAGAGACCCAGTACTTC; CDR3 protein: CASSLSPGVKETQYF
J gene: TRBJ2-2; D gene: TRBD1; CDR3 length: 15; V gene: TRBV27; clone size: few; CDR3 DNA: TGTGCCAGCAGTTCCCCGACAGGGGGCGGCGGGGAGCTGTTTTTT; CDR3 protein: CASSSPTGGGGELFF
J gene: TRBJ1-5; D gene: NA; CDR3 length: 16; V gene: TRBV20-1; clone size: few; CDR3 DNA: TGCAGTGCTAGAGATCGGAAAAGGGAGGACAATCAGCCCCAGCATTTT; CDR3 protein: CSARDRKREDNQPQHF
J gene: TRBJ2-2; D gene: TRBD1; CDR3 length: 18; V gene: TRBV4-1; clone size: NA; CDR3 DNA: TGTGCCAGCAGCCATGACTTCGGGGGACAGGGATTGACCGGGGAGCTGTTTTTT; CDR3 protein: CASSHDFGGQGLTGELFF
J gene: TRBJ1-4; D gene: NA; CDR3 length: 14; V gene: TRBV20-1; clone size: NA; CDR3 DNA: TGCAGTGCTAGTTCTTACAGTAGCAATGAAAAACTGTTTTTT; CDR3 protein: CSASSYSSNEKLFF
J gene: TRBJ1-5; D gene: NA; CDR3 length: 17; V gene: TRBV28; clone size: NA; CDR3 DNA: TGTGCCAGCAGTGGGGTAGGTTGGCAGTTCTTAGATCAGCCCCAGCATTTT; CDR3 protein: CASSGVGWQFLDQPQHF
J gene: TRBJ2-3; D gene: TRBD2; CDR3 length: 16; V gene: TRBV28; clone size: NA; CDR3 DNA: TGTGCCAGCACCCTCACTAGCGGGGGTAAGGAAGATACGCAGTATTTT; CDR3 protein: CASTLTSGGKEDTQYF
J gene: TRBJ2-6; D gene: NA; CDR3 length: 21; V gene: TRBV6-2/TRBV6-3; clone size: NA; CDR3 DNA: TGTGCCAGCAGAACCCGCCAAATGGGGGGGCTCATAAATTCTGGGGCCAACGTCCTGACTTTC; CDR3 protein: CASRTRQMGGLINSGANVLTF
J gene: TRBJ2-2; D gene: TRBD2; CDR3 length: 16; V gene: TRBV4-1; clone size: many; CDR3 DNA: TGCGCCAGCAGCCAAGGTGCTCTAGCGGGGCACGGGGAGCTGTTTTTT; CDR3 protein: CASSQGALAGHGELFF
J gene: TRBJ1-2; D gene: NA; CDR3 length: 15; V gene: TRBV6-1; clone size: few; CDR3 DNA: TGTGCCAGCAGCTTCAACAGGGATTCTAACTATGGCTACACCTTC; CDR3 protein: CASSFNRDSNYGYTF
J gene: TRBJ2-3; D gene: NA; CDR3 length: 17; V gene: TRBV28; clone size: many; CDR3 DNA: TGTGCCAGCAGTTTAGTCCCAGCGGGTCGCGGCACAGATACGCAGTATTTT; CDR3 protein: CASSLVPAGRGTDTQYF
J gene: TRBJ2-3; D gene: NA; CDR3 length: 14; V gene: TRBV29-1; clone size: NA; CDR3 DNA: TGCAGCGGGACGGGGCCGGTGCGTACAGATACGCAGTATTTT; CDR3 protein: CSGTGPVRTDTQYF
J gene: TRBJ2-1; D gene: TRBD2; CDR3 length: 14; V gene: TRBV20-1; clone size: few; CDR3 DNA: TGCAGTGCTGGAGACGGGGGGACCTACAATGAGCAGTTCTTC; CDR3 protein: CSAGDGGTYNEQFF
J gene: TRBJ2-1; D gene: NA; CDR3 length: 14; V gene: TRBV7-9; clone size: many; CDR3 DNA: TGTGCCAGCAGCCCCGCAGGGACCCACAATGAGCAGTTCTTC; CDR3 protein: CASSPAGTHNEQFF
J gene: TRBJ2-1; D gene: NA; CDR3 length: 14; V gene: TRBV11-3; clone size: many; CDR3 DNA: TGTGCCAGCAGCTCCTTTGGTAGGTATAATGAGCAGTTCTTC; CDR3 protein: CASSSFGRYNEQFF
J gene: TRBJ2-5; D gene: NA; CDR3 length: 13; V gene: TRBV19; clone size: NA; CDR3 DNA: TGTGCCAGTAGGCTGGACAGTCAAGAGACCCAGTACTTC; CDR3 protein: CASRLDSQETQYF
J gene: TRBJ2-5; D gene: NA; CDR3 length: 12; V gene: TRBV12-3/TRBV12-4; clone size: many; CDR3 DNA: TGTGCCAGCAGTCCAGCGACACAGACCCAGTACTTC; CDR3 protein: CASSPATQTQYF
J gene: TRBJ1-1; D gene: NA; CDR3 length: 14; V gene: TRBV20-1; clone size: NA; CDR3 DNA: TGCAGTGCTAGAGATCATCTGGCGGACACTGAAGCTTTCTTT; CDR3 protein: CSARDHLADTEAFF
J gene: TRBJ2-2; D gene: NA; CDR3 length: 14; V gene: TRBV2; clone size: NA; CDR3 DNA: TGTGCCAGCAGCGGCCGACGCAGGCCCGGGGAGCTGTTTTTT; CDR3 protein: CASSGRRRPGELFF
J gene: TRBJ1-1; D gene: NA; CDR3 length: 18; V gene: TRBV5-8; clone size: NA; CDR3 DNA: TGTGCCAGCAGCCTAAAACTCTCTAGATGGGGGAGGAACACTGAAGCTTTCTTT; CDR3 protein: CASSLKLSRWGRNTEAFF
J gene: TRBJ2-3; D gene: NA; CDR3 length: 15; V gene: TRBV7-6; clone size: NA; CDR3 DNA: TGTGCCAGCAGCTTAATGCCCGGGGCCACAGATACGCAGTATTTT; CDR3 protein: CASSLMPGATDTQYF
J gene: TRBJ2-1; D gene: TRBD2; CDR3 length: 15; V gene: TRBV7-9; clone size: few; CDR3 DNA: TGTGCCAGCAGCGAACGACTAGCGGGGGGGTTGGAGGCGTTCTTC; CDR3 protein: CASSERLAGGLEAFF
J gene: TRBJ1-1; D gene: NA; CDR3 length: 11; V gene: TRBV7-6; clone size: many; CDR3 DNA: TGTGCCACCAAGGACGGGGCTGAAGCTTTCTTT; CDR3 protein: CATKDGAEAFF
J gene: TRBJ1-2; D gene: NA; CDR3 length: 13; V gene: TRBV9; clone size: NA; CDR3 DNA: TGTGCCAGCAGCTTCGGGAAGACAAATGGCTACACCTTC; CDR3 protein: CASSFGKTNGYTF
J gene: TRBJ1-2; D gene: NA; CDR3 length: 13; V gene: TRBV5-6; clone size: NA; CDR3 DNA: TGTGCCAGCAGCCGGGACCGAAACTATAGCTACACCTTC; CDR3 protein: CASSRDRNYSYTF